Following are 16 T cell receptor beta chains from one sample sequenced in a study of molecular identifiers for immune sequencing clone quantification. TCRdb re-analysed the PCR reads in MiXCR, keeping a single row per CDR3 protein. The repertoire includes 350,000 or so distinct CDR3 sequences, over 20% of them detected once, and roughly 0.86% sits in the top ten. Sequenced: naive CD8+ T cells from blood, with Jurkat cell RNA spiked in. Stated subset: FACS-sorted CD8+CD4-CCR7+CD45RA+ naive T cells. These receptors were obtained from a human donor in good health. Some libraries in this study had Jurkat cell RNA spiked in.

On this clonotype: This is likely an artifact of a read error, given a far larger clone one base away. The CDR3, as DNA: TGTGCCAGCAGTGTCCAAGGGACCCAGTACTTC. Protein: CASSVQGTQYF. This chain connects TRBV12-3 or TRBV12-4 to TRBJ2-5; D is ambiguous. This CDR3 comprises 11 residues.

V usage is TRBV7-9 and J usage is TRBJ2-5; TRBD2 aligns across 11 bases. Germline V gene sequence: CDR1 SEHNR, CDR2 FQNEAQ (reference sequence). V was pared by 5 bases and J by 1 base, with 9 bases of the junction left unmatched. CDR3 length: 17 residues. CDR3 bases: TGTGCCAGCAGCGCCCCGAGACTAGCGGGGACCCAAGAGACCCAGTACTTC. Its translation is CASSAPRLAGTQETQYF.

This clonotype came up once. V and J are TRBV9 and TRBJ2-1, with 12 bases lining up with TRBD2. Germline values: CDR1 SGDLS, CDR2 YYNGEE. The CDR3 runs 17 residues. Unmatched junction bases numbered 12, after V lost 3 bases and J lost 8 bases. The CDR3, as DNA: TGTGCCAGCAGCGAGAACCCTTCACTAGCGGGGGGTGATGAGCAGTTCTTC. This gives the protein CASSENPSLAGGDEQFF.

There are many counts of this clonotype. This chain connects TRBV7-9 to TRBJ1-4; unclear D gene. The CDR3 is 12 residues long. V was cut by 5 bases and J by 12 bases, with 13 bases left in between. The germline V gene encodes CDR1 SEHNR and CDR2 FQNEAQ (reference sequence). CDR3 DNA: TGTGCCAGCAGCCCCGGTCCCGTAGAACTGTTTTTT. It translates to CASSPGPVELFF.

In this sample, this clonotype turned up a few times. This chain links TRBV4-3 with TRBJ2-3; 7 bases map to TRBD2. With 0 bases clipped from V and 1 base from J, the junction kept 4 bases outside the gene matches. This CDR3 has 16 amino acids. The germline V gene encodes CDR1 LGHNA and CDR2 YSLEER. CDR3 residues: CASSQDPAGGTDTQYF. The CDR3 DNA reads TGCGCCAGCAGCCAAGATCCGGCGGGGGGCACAGATACGCAGTATTTT.

This clonotype has ten or more counts. This chain uses TRBV18 with TRBJ2-7; TRBD2 matches at 8 bases. V lost 0 bases, J lost 4 bases, and 8 bases stayed unmatched. CDR1 and CDR2 from the germline V gene are KGHSH and LQKENI. The CDR3 is 16 amino acids. The CDR3 DNA reads TGTGCCAGCTCACCACCGGTCGGGAGGGCCGGGTACGAGCAGTACTTC. Translation gives CASSPPVGRAGYEQYF.

A remark on this clonotype: This may stem from a read error, because a much larger clone lies one nucleotide away. The chain joins TRBV4-3 to TRBJ2-7; 7 bases map to TRBD1. Trimming at V came to 3 bases and at J to 2 bases, leaving 10 bases not matched to a gene. This CDR3 spans 16 amino acids. CDR1 and CDR2 (germline): LGHNA, YSLEER. The CDR3 DNA reads TGCGCCAGCAGCCATGTAGACAGGGTTGGCGCCTACGAGCAGTACTTC. This sequence encodes CASSHVDRVGAYEQYF.

This clonotype was seen ten or more times. The chain has TRBV12-3 or TRBV12-4 and TRBJ1-5; weak D call: TRBD1 (6 bases). Trimming shortened V by 2 bases and J by 3 bases, and 11 bases separated the two germline ends. CDR3 length equals 15 residues. CDR3 DNA sequence: TGTGCCAGCAGTTTATCGGGGGACAACAATCAGCCCCAGCATTTT. Encoded protein: CASSLSGDNNQPQHF.

The J gene is TRBJ2-7, the V gene TRBV12-3 or TRBV12-4; 9 bases are a match to TRBD1. V shed 5 bases and J 2 bases; nucleotides not matched to a gene: 10. The CDR3 is made up of 16 amino acids. The CDR3 is CASSQSRDRVTYEQYF. The CDR3 nucleotides are TGTGCCAGCAGTCAAAGCCGGGACAGGGTAACCTACGAGCAGTACTTC.

This clonotype was recorded at least ten times. This chain connects TRBV6-5 to TRBJ2-2; TRBD2 agrees at 8 bases. The germline V gene has CDR1 MNHEY and CDR2 SVGAGI. V was clipped by 2 bases and J by 5 bases; unmatched bases: 10. This CDR3 spans 17 amino acids. For the CDR3, the DNA is TGTGCCAGCAGTTACCCGGGGGGGTATGGGCGAACCGGGGAGCTGTTTTTT. It specifies CASSYPGGYGRTGELFF.

Regarding this clonotype: In this CDR3 the conserved last residue, phenylalanine or tryptophan, is missing, so a read error is likely. The chain links TRBV20-1 to TRBJ2-7; TRBD1 is a possible D gene (5 bases). V dropped 6 bases and J dropped 4 bases, with 10 bases sitting between them. In germline, CDR1 is DFQATT, CDR2 SNEGSKA (reference sequence). The CDR3 runs 11 residues. In nucleotides, the CDR3 is TGCAGTGCCACTACAGGTTACGAGCAGTACTCC. Translating it yields CSATTGYEQYS.

Turning to this clonotype: Possible read error: a much larger clone is one base away. The conserved phenylalanine or tryptophan is not found at the CDR3 terminus, so this likely reflects a read error. The chain is built from TRBV12-3 or TRBV12-4 and TRBJ1-5; no clear D gene. Between the trimmed V and J ends, which lost 6 bases and 0 bases, there was a span of 9 bases. The CDR3 covers 14 residues. CDR3 nucleotides: TGTGCCAGCAGCGACAAATATAGCAATCAGCCCCAGCATTCT. This sequence encodes CASSDKYSNQPQHS.

In its sample, this clonotype was seen a few times. The chain recombines TRBV19 with TRBJ2-7; the D gene could be TRBD1 or TRBD2 (5 bases each). V lost 1 base and J 3 bases, leaving 10 bases between the germline ends. Germline loops: CDR1 LNHDA, CDR2 SQIVND (reference sequence). The CDR3 is 14 amino acids. CDR3 DNA sequence: TGTGCCAGTAGTATAGTGGCAGGGAGCTACGAGCAGTACTTC. This gives the protein CASSIVAGSYEQYF.

This clonotype was picked up a small number of times. The chain recombines TRBV28 with TRBJ2-5; 7 bases fit TRBD1. Looked up from germline, CDR1 is MDHEN and CDR2 is SYDVKM. This CDR3 region has 18 residues. Unmatched junction bases numbered 18, after V lost 3 bases and J lost 5 bases. CDR3: CASSFGAVWGTQGETQYF. The DNA for the CDR3 is TGTGCCAGCAGTTTCGGAGCAGTTTGGGGGACACAGGGGGAGACCCAGTACTTC. The full variable domain, with the rest looked up from reference TRBV28 and TRBJ2-5, is DVKVTQSSRYLVKRTGEKVFLECVQDMDHENMFWYRQDPGLGLRLIYFSYDVKMKEKGDIPEGYSVSREKKERFSLILESASTNQTSMYLCASSFGAVWGTQGETQYFGPGTRLLVL.

This clonotype has more than one count but fewer than ten. The chain carries TRBV29-1 and TRBJ2-7; 10 bases are a match to TRBD2. The CDR3 covers 13 residues. The V segment lost 7 bases and the J segment 6 bases; nucleotides outside the gene matches: 9. Germline V gene data show CDR1 as SQVTM and CDR2 as ANQGSEA. The CDR3 nucleotides read TGCAGCGGACGGGACAGCGGGGGGGCCGAGCAGTACTTC. Its protein product is CSGRDSGGAEQYF.

This clonotype showed up just a few times. This chain joins TRBV5-6 and TRBJ2-6; D is unresolved. Germline values: CDR1 SGHDT, CDR2 YYEEEE. V was cut by 0 bases and J by 3 bases, with 19 bases left in between. The CDR3 runs 19 residues. Here the CDR3 DNA reads TGTGCCAGCAGCTTGGCAGCAAGTTCTGCCCAATATGGGGCCAACGTCCTGACTTTC. Translating it yields CASSLAASSAQYGANVLTF.